This T cell receptor beta chain was recovered during a study of blood T cell repertoires in COVID-19. On the study more broadly: Samples of COVID-19 (acute and convalescent) were obtained from the United States, Italy and Spain. From T cells, B-cell-depleted T cells, or PBMCs came the material, which was cDNA or gDNA.

Seattle patients were enrolled while actively infected and followed longitudinally. In the study's own analysis: Nucleated cell number was recorded as an estimate derived from reference gene primer amplification. This table comes from immunoSEQ multiplex PCR, and its TCRdb copy is limited to in-frame clones, with some not included. V and J calls and clone size are those listed in that table; D and trimming were worked out from the DNA. The table shows roughly 440,000 clones, with 88% occurring only once. This CDR3 spans 13 amino acids. The germline V gene has CDR1 SGDLS and CDR2 YYNGEE. After removal of 0 bases from V and 5 bases from J, the junction contained 1 base not matched to a gene. This clone was seen a single time.

The TCR originated in a woman aged 50 to 65 with COVID-19, enrolled during active disease. Material: peripheral blood. The V gene is TRBV9, the J gene TRBJ1-1, with TRBD1 matching 7 bases. CDR3 loop: CASSVVGQTEAFF. The CDR3 nucleotides are TGTGCCAGCAGCGTAGTGGGACAGACTGAAGCTTTCTTT.